This note documents a single T cell receptor (beta chain) sequence. Measured with immunoSEQ multiplex PCR; TCRdb has only the in-frame clones, and not every one. The data show 100,000 to 150,000 clones, about 90% seen once. The data derive from a study of control samples from healthy donors and cancer patients. Germline V gene data show CDR1 as MGHRA and CDR2 as YSYEKL. The CDR3 runs to 11 residues. Trimming shortened V by 1 base and J by 6 bases, and 4 bases separated the two germline ends. This sequence joins TRBV4-1 and TRBJ2-7; D remains unclear. This TCR was recovered from a man aged 60-69 years in good health. The specimen sequenced was blood. In DNA, the CDR3 is TGCGCCAGCAGCCAAGGGCCCGAGCAGTACTTC. Amino acids: CASSQGPEQYF.